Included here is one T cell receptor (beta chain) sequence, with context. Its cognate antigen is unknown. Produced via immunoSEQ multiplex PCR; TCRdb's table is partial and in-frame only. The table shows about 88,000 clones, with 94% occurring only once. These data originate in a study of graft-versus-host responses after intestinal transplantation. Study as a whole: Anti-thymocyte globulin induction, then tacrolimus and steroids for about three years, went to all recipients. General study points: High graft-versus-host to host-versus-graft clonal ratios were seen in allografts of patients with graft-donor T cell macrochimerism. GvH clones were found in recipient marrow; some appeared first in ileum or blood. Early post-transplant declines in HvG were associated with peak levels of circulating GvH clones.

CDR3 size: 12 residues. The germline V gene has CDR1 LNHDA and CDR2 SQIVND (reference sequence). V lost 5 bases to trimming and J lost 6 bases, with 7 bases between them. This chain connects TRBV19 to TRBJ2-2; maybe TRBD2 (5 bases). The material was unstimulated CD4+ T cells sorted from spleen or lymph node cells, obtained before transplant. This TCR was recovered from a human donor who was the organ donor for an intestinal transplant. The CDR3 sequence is CASSLGAGELFF. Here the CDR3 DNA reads TGTGCCAGTAGTCTCGGGGCCGGGGAGCTGTTTTTT.